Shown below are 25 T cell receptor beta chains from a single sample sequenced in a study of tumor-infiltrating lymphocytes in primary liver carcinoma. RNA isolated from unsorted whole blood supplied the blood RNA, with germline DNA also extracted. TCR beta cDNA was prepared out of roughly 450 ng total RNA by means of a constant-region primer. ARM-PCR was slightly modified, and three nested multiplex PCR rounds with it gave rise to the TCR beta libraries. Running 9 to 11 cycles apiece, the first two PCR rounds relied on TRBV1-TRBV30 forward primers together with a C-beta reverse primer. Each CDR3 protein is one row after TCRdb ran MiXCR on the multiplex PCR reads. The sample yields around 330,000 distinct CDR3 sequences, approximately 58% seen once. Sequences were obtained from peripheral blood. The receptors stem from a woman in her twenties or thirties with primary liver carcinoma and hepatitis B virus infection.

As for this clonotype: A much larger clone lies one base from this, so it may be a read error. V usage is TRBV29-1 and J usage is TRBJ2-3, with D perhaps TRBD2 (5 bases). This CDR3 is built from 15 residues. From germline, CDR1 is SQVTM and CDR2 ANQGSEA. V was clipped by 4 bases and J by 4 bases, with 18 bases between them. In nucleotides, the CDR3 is TGCAGCGTTGTCCCTAGCAGGAGAAACGCAGATACGCAGTATTTT. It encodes CSVVPSRRNADTQYF.

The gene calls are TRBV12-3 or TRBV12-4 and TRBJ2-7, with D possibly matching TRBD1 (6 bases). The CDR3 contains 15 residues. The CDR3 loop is CSSSSRDTDSYEQYF. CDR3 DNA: TGTAGCAGCAGCTCCCGGGACACGGACTCCTACGAGCAGTACTTC.

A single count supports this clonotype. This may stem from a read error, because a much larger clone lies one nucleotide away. As DNA, the CDR3 is TGTGCCAGCAGCCCCCTAGAGAAAACCTACGAGAAGTACTTC. Amino acids: CASSPLEKTYEKYF. The genes are TRBV6-6 and TRBJ2-7, with no clear D. From germline, CDR1 is MNHNY and CDR2 SVGAGI (reference sequence). The CDR3 sequence is 14 residues long.

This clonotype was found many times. The CDR3 loop is CASSFWQGAKDTQYF. The CDR3 DNA sequence: TGTGCCAGCAGCTTTTGGCAGGGGGCAAAGGATACGCAGTATTTT. The rearrangement joins TRBV11-2 to TRBJ2-3; 8 nucleotides agree with TRBD1. Germline CDR1 is SGHAT and CDR2 is FQNNGV. V dropped 3 bases and J dropped 6; count of bases not matched to a gene: 8. There are 15 residues in the CDR3.

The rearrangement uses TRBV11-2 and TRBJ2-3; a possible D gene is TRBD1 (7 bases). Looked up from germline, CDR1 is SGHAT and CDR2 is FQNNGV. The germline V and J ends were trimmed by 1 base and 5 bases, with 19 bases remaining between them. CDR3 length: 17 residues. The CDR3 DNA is TGTGCCAGCAGCTTAGTATCAGGGGGGCCGAACATAGATACGCAGTATTTT. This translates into CASSLVSGGPNIDTQYF. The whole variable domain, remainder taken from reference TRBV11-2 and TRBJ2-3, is EAGVAQSPRYKIIEKRQSVAFWCNPISGHATLYWYQQILGQGPKLLIQFQNNGVVDDSQLPKDRFSAERLKGVDSTLKIQPAKLEDSAVYLCASSLVSGGPNIDTQYFGPGTRLTVL.

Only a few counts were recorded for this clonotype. The CDR3 sequence: CASSSWGRGSYNEQFF. The CDR3 DNA sequence: TGTGCCAGCAGCTCCTGGGGGCGCGGATCCTACAATGAGCAGTTCTTC. V is TRBV6-1 and J is TRBJ2-1, with a possible D match to TRBD1 (6 bases). CDR1 MNHNS and CDR2 SASEGT come from the germline V gene. The V end lost 6 bases, the J end lost 1 base, and 16 bases lay between the germline ends. The CDR3 is 16 residues long.

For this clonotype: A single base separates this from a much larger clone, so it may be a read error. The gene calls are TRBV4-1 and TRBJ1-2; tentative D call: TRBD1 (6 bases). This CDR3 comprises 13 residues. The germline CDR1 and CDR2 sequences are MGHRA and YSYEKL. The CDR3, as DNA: TGCGCCAGCACAGTTTCGGGGGGCTATGGCTACATCTTC. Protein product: CASTVSGGYGYIF.

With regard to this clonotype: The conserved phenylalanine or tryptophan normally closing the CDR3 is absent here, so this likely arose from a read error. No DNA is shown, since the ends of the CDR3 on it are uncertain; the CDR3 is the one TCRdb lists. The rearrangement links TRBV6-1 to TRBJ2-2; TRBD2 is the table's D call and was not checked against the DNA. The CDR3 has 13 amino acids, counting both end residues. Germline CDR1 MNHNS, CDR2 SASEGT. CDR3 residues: CASEGYVTGELYY.

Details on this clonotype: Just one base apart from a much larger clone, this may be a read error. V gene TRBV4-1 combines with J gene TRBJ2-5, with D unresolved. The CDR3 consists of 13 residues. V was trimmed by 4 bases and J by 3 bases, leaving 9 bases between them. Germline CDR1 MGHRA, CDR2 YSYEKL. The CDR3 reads CASSRVTEETQYF. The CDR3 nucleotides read TGCGCCAGCAGCCGAGTTACAGAAGAGACCCAGTACTTC.

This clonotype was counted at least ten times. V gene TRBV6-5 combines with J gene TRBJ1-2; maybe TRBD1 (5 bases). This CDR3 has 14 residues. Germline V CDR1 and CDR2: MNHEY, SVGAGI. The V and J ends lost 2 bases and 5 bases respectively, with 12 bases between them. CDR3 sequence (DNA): TGTGCCAGCAGTTACGGGCAGGGTTCTTATGGCTACACCTTC. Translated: CASSYGQGSYGYTF.

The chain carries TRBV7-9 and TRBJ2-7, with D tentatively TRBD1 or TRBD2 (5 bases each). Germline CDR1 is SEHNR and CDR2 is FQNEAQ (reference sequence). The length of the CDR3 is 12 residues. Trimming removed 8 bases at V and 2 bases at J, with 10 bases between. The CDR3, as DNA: TGTGCCAGCCGGGACGAAACCTACGAGCAGTACTTC. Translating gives CASRDETYEQYF.

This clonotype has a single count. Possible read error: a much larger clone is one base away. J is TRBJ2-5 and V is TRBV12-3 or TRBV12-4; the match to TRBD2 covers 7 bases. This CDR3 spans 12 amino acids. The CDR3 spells CASSWDYETRYF. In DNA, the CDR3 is TGTGCCAGCAGTTGGGACTATGAGACCCGGTACTTC.

Written as DNA, the CDR3 is TGTGCCAGCAGTTCGGAGACTAGCGGTTACGAGCAGTACTTC. It codes for CASSSETSGYEQYF. The chain links TRBV6-6 to TRBJ2-7; 9 bases are shared with TRBD2. V lost 4 bases to trimming and J lost 4 bases; unmatched junction nucleotides: 5. The CDR3 length is 14 residues. In germline, CDR1 is MNHNY, CDR2 SVGAGI (reference sequence).

The CDR3 sequence is CASSFGVTEAFF. CDR3 in DNA: TGTGCCAGCAGTTTCGGTGTCACTGAAGCTTTCTTT. The chain joins TRBV12-3 or TRBV12-4 to TRBJ1-1; D is ambiguous. Trimming cost V 3 bases and J 4 bases, with 6 bases left between them. This CDR3 spans 12 amino acids.

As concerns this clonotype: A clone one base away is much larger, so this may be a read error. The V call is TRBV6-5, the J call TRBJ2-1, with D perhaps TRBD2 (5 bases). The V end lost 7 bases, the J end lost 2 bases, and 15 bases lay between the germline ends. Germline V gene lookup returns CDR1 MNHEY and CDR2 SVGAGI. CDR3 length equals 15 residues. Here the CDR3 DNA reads TGTGCCAGCAATTCGGTGGGAGAGGCCTACAATGAGCAGTTCTTC. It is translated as CASNSVGEAYNEQFF.

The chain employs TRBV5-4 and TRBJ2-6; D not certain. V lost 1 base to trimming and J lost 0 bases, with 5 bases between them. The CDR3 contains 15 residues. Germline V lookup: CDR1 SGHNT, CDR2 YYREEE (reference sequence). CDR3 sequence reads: CASSLTLSGANVLTF. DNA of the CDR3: TGTGCCAGCAGCTTGACGCTCTCTGGGGCCAACGTCCTGACTTTC.

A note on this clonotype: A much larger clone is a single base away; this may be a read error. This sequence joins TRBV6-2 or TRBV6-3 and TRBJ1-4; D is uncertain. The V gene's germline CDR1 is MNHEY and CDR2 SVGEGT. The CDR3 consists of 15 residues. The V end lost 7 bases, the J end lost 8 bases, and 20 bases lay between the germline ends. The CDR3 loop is CASTNPGFGSEKLFF. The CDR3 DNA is TGTGCCAGCACCAACCCGGGATTTGGAAGCGAAAAACTGTTTTTT.

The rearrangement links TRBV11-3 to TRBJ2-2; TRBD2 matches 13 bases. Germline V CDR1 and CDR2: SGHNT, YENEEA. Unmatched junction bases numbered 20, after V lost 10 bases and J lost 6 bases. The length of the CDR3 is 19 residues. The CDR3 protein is CANRPPHRLGLAGAGELFF. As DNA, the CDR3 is TGTGCCAACAGACCTCCCCACCGGCTCGGACTAGCGGGAGCCGGGGAGCTGTTTTTT.

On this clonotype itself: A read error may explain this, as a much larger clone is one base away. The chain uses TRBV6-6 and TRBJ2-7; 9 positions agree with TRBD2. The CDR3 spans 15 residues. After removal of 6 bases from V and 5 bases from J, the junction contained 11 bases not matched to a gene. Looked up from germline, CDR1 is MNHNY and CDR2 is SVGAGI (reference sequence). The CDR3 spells CASRFSGRTSDEQYF. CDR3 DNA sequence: TGTGCCAGCAGGTTCAGCGGGAGGACATCTGACGAGCAGTACTTC.

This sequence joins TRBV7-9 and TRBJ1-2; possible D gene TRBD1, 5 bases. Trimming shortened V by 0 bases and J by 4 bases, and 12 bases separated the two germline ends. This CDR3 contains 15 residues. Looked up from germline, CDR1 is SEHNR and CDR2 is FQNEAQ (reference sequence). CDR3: CASSLAGATGYGYTF. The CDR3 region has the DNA TGTGCCAGCAGCTTAGCCGGGGCAACTGGCTATGGCTACACCTTC.

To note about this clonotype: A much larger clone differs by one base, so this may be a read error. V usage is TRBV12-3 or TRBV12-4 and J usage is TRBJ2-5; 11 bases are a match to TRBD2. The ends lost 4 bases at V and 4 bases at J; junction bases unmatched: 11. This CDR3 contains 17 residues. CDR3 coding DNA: TGTGCCAGCAGTTACGCCGGGACTAGCGGCCCTCGAGAGACCCAGTACTTC. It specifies CASSYAGTSGPRETQYF.

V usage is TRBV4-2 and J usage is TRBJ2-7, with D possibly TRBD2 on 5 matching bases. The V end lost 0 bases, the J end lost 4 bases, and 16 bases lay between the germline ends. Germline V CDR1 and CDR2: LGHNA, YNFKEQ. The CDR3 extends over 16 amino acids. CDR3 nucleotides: TGTGCCAGCAGCCAAGACTTGGTGGGAGAAGGTTACGAGCAGTACTTC. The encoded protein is CASSQDLVGEGYEQYF.

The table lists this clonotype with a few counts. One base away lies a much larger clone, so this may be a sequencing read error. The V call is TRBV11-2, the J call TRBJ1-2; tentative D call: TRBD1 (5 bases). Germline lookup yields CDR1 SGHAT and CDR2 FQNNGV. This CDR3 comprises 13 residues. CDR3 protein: CANSLEGVRGYTF. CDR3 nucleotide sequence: TGTGCCAACAGCTTAGAAGGGGTACGGGGCTACACCTTC.

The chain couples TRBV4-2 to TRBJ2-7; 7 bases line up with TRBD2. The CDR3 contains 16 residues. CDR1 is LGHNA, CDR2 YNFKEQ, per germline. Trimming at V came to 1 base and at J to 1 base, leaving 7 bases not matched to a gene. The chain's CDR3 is CASSQGLADQSYEQYF. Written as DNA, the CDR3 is TGTGCCAGCAGCCAAGGTCTAGCGGACCAGTCCTACGAGCAGTACTTC.

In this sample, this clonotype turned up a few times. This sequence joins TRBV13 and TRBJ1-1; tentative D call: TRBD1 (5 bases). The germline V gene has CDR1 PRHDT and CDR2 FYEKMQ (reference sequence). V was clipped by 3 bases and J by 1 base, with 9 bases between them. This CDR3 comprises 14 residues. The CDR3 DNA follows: TGTGCCAGCAGCTTCCGGGACGGGAACACTGAAGCTTTCTTT. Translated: CASSFRDGNTEAFF.